This T cell receptor beta chain derives from a study of blood T cells in healthy people across ages (dated by TCRdb to the mid-2010s). General notes on the study: Template switching captured roughly one uniquely barcoded TCR beta cDNA molecule per two T cells in model experiments. The study analyzed two additional independent replicas of 1 million unique cDNA reads from the same blood draw for two donors, one aged 18 to 29 and one aged 80 or older. Age-related changes in TCR beta repertoire diversity were measured in the study by deep sequencing normalized with unique cDNA molecular identifiers. Donors were grouped into four age groups: young (average roughly 15 years), middle-aged (about 40), aged (62) and long-lived (around 80). General findings and caveats noted by the study authors: Because the CMV infection status of the donors was unknown, age-related changes in expanded clonotypes may potentially have been confounded. A strong correlation was found between observed TCR beta diversity and the percentage of naive T cells measured by flow cytometry. Since profiling was done on bulk unsorted PBMCs, naive and antigen-experienced compartments could not be conclusively compared. Observed TCR beta diversity per million T cells fell roughly linearly with age, and a significant reduction was already apparent by age about 43. Compared with the aged group, the long-lived group had more naive CD4+ T cells, fewer expanded clones and increased TCR diversity, suggesting age selection. Estimates of total diversity based on one million sequenced T cells were considered lower bounds and underestimates.

This clonotype was detected a few times. The antigen it binds to is not known. No much larger clone exists at a distance of one base, and base qualities are not known. The donors were 40 or so Caucasian individuals from Russia, aged roughly 6 to 100 years, who were systemically healthy. Each donor gave ten milliliters of peripheral blood, collected into EDTA-treated Vacutainer tubes. Ficoll-Paque density-gradient centrifugation was used to isolate PBMCs, with at least 6 million per sample. Trizol reagent was used to extract total RNA from the PBMCs, yielding at least 6 micrograms per sample. Naive CD45RAhigh/CD27high T cell percentages were measured by flow cytometry on a PBMC aliquot from every donor. The CDR3 sequence holds 15 residues, the cysteine and phenylalanine included. The only DNA kept is the CDR3, 45 bases in frame from the first base. As encoded in the germline V gene, CDR1 is LGHNA while CDR2 is YSLEER. The junction shows trimming of 0 bases on V and 8 bases on J, and the gene matches do not reach 6 bases of it.

The method behind the library was 5' RACE. TCRdb shows the sequencer as Illumina HiSeq 2500. A second roughly 6 to 11 cycle PCR used a sample-barcoded 5' primer and a J-beta primer mix. A template-switch 5' adaptor carrying 12 random nucleotides introduced a unique molecular identifier onto each TCR beta cDNA molecule. At least 2.5 million CDR3-containing paired-end reads were obtained from each sample. The Mint cDNA synthesis kit, primed by a TRBC-specific oligonucleotide, was used to synthesize first-strand cDNA from all RNA. After uracil-DNA glycosylase treatment, a first 18-cycle PCR used universal primers M1SS and BC2_uni_R on all cDNA. On the study's bioinformatics: Each sample was normalized by randomly selecting 1 million high-quality reads, each carrying a distinct molecular identifier. Instead of being binned into consensus sequences, reads with shared molecular identifiers were discarded. MiTCR, run with a Q25 quality threshold and the strictest error-elimination algorithm, handled CDR3 identification, clonotype clustering and error correction. A nonparametric unseen species model with Euler transformation was used to estimate a lower bound on total TCR beta diversity. TCRdb passed the public sequencing reads through fastp at Q25 and MiXCR, retaining productive beta sequences. Each record represents a unique CDR3 protein, reported with the most common genes and DNA among its rows. None of the V and J calls come from the authors' own analysis; TCRdb made them. This sample gives 540,000 or so distinct CDR3 sequences in total; around 24% of them show up just once. Around 10% of the sample is taken by the ten largest.

This sample was also put to use in a study of T cells of mothers and their children. Reported in the second study: Nine systemically healthy Caucasian individuals, comprising three mothers and their six children, were included as donors. cDNA synthesis consumed the entire amount of extracted RNA, loaded at approximately 1.5 ug RNA in each 15 ul reaction. Sample barcodes and 2-4 random nucleotides were added via the M1S primer in the second PCR. Over 10 million TCR beta CDR3 reads came from each mother, compared with around 3 million reads from each child. Thymic selection shapes the output of TCR recombination in a similar way in related and unrelated pairs, and inherited differences have a minor effect. Normalized repertoire overlap in related mother-child pairs was always slightly higher than in unrelated mother-child pairs, but the difference was never significant. Persistent microchimeric T cell clones were not detected, at a sensitivity of around 99 clones per million clonotypes. Deep NGS was used in the study to compare the TCR beta repertoires of mothers and children and to look for features that separate related mother-child pairs from unrelated individuals. Mothers averaged approximately 41 +/- 4 years of age and children averaged around 10 +/- 4 years. After adapters were ligated using NEBNext reagents, the libraries underwent 100+100 nt paired-end sequencing on an Illumina HiSeq 2000. To prevent cross-contamination, the mother and child libraries were prepared one month apart and sequenced in separate runs. For each donor, somewhere between roughly 450,000 and 2,100,000 distinct TCR beta clonotypes were identified. Naive TCR beta clonotypes were estimated from low-frequency clonotypes matched to each donor's FACS-determined naive share, without sorting.

This receptor was identified in a boy between 10 and 17 years old in good health. Recombination connected TRBV4-3 to TRBJ1-4; 7 bases in between match TRBD1. Sample: blood. The DNA reads as follows: TGCGCCAGCAGCCAAGATGCGACAGGGAGGGAAAAACTGTTTTTT. It encodes CASSQDATGREKLFF.